This T cell receptor (beta chain) was identified during a study of blood T cell repertoires in COVID-19. Study-wide background: The United States, Italy and Spain supplied acute and convalescent COVID-19 samples. PBMCs, B-cell-depleted T cells, or T cells were the source of the cDNA or gDNA that made up the material.

The CDR3 has 15 amino acids. Germline V gives CDR1 MDHEN, CDR2 SYDVKM. With V trimmed by 3 bases and J by 7 bases, 7 bases remained unmatched. Authors' analysis steps: Reference gene primer amplification gave estimated nucleated cell counts. The data were produced by immunoSEQ multiplex PCR, yet TCRdb's version contains in-frame clones alone and is incomplete. From that table come the V and J calls and clone size; the DNA was used to work out D and trimming. This table holds under 200,000 clones, about four fifths found once. Regarding this clone: Other DNA sequences in the same sample also yield this CDR3.

The TCR comes from a man aged 35-49 years who had recovered from COVID-19. The rearrangement links TRBV28 to TRBJ2-1; TRBD2 matches 9 bases. Source material: peripheral blood. The CDR3: CASSLAGGRHNEQFF. The CDR3 DNA sequence: TGTGCCAGCAGTTTGGCGGGAGGGCGTCATAATGAGCAGTTCTTC.